Listed below are T cell receptor beta chains from one sample, sequenced in a study of blood T cells in healthy people across ages. MiXCR was run by TCRdb on the 5' RACE reads, yielding one entry per CDR3 protein. The table includes approximately 1,700,000 distinct CDR3 sequences, approximately 39% detected once. Sequencing was carried out using blood. The receptors shown here come from a human donor in good health. Each CDR3 is given with its conserved first and last residue. The D gene is left open where the match is weak. Size values are once, few and many counts, or a class for expanded clones, and some rows have none.

size | D | J | V | DNA | CDR3
- | TRBD1 | TRBJ1-6 | TRBV6-6 | TGTGCCAGCAGTTTTGGGACAGGGCGGCGTTCACCCCTCCACTTT | CASSFGTGRRSPLHF
- | - | TRBJ1-2 | TRBV12-3/TRBV12-4 | TGTGCCAGCTCCCCTCCGGGTCGGTGGGCCTATGGCTACACCTTC | CASSPPGRWAYGYTF
few | TRBD2 | TRBJ2-1 | TRBV20-1 | TGCAGTGCTAGAGTGGCTAGCGGGGGACCCAGTAGCTCCTACAATGAGCAGTTCTTC | CSARVASGGPSSSYNEQFF
- | - | TRBJ1-1 | TRBV13 | TGTGCCAGCAGCTTACGGGACCCCGAAGCTTTCTTT | CASSLRDPEAFF
few | - | TRBJ1-5 | TRBV4-2 | TGTGCCAGCAGCCTTGGGGGAAAGGAGCCCCAGCATTTT | CASSLGGKEPQHF
- | - | TRBJ1-5 | TRBV13 | TGTGCCAGCAGCTACGAGGGGGTTTCTGGCAATCAGCCCCAGCATTTT | CASSYEGVSGNQPQHF
- | TRBD2 | TRBJ2-3 | TRBV9 | TGTGCCAGCAGCGTAGGGGTAGCGGGTAGAGGTACAGATACGCAGTATTTT | CASSVGVAGRGTDTQYF
once | - | TRBJ2-5 | TRBV2 | TGTGCCGCCGGGATGGGGGATCAAGAGACCCAGTACTTC | CAAGMGDQETQYF
few | TRBD2 | TRBJ2-7 | TRBV27 | TGTGCCAGCAGTTTATCTGGGGCGGGGGGACAAGGCACCTACGAGCAGTACTTC | CASSLSGAGGQGTYEQYF
- | - | TRBJ2-2 | TRBV7-9 | TGTGCCAGCAGCTTAGCATATGGAGGGAACACCGGGGAGCTGTTTTTT | CASSLAYGGNTGELFF
once | - | TRBJ1-2 | TRBV20-1 | TGCAGTACTAGCCTGGGGGCGAATGGCTACACCTTC | CSTSLGANGYTF
- | - | TRBJ2-7 | TRBV20-1 | TGCAGTGTTCACGAGGCCTACGAGCAGTACTTC | CSVHEAYEQYF
few | - | TRBJ1-5 | TRBV2 | TGTGCCAGCAGTCTACAGGGTAATAGTCAGCCCCAGCATTTT | CASSLQGNSQPQHF
few | - | TRBJ2-3 | TRBV4-1 | TGCGCCAGCAGCCAAGTAGGACAGACCACCACAGATACGCAGTATTTT | CASSQVGQTTTDTQYF